The rows below give T cell receptor beta chains drawn from one sample of a study of T cells expressing NK-cell markers. TCRdb re-called the 5' RACE reads, yielding one record per CDR3 amino acid sequence without DNA. This table lists around 260,000 distinct CDR3 sequences. Sequences were obtained from blood T cells: a sorted CD56 or NKG2C T cell subset, CD4+ or CD8+ T cells, or bulk PBMC T cells (not recorded which). These receptors were taken from a woman aged 18 to 75 in good health. The CDR3 runs from the conserved cysteine through the conserved F or W. Each record gives: J gene, V gene, CDR3 protein.

TRBJ1-1 TRBV12-3/TRBV12-4 CASSLGIKRLNTEAFF
TRBJ2-3 TRBV7-3 CASSSRPNTDTQYF
TRBJ2-1 TRBV4-2 CASSQDSQLGSYNEQFF
TRBJ2-5 TRBV5-1 CASSPQGLRETQYF
TRBJ1-5 TRBV19 CASRREFADQPQHF
TRBJ1-1 TRBV15 CATSRVQGTREAFF
TRBJ1-1 TRBV20-1 CSPSDRGLRAFF
TRBJ2-1 TRBV5-1 CASKTGVNEQFF
TRBJ2-5 TRBV5-6 CASSPDPVEETQYF
TRBJ2-5 TRBV12-5 CASGLDLGNSETQYF
TRBJ1-5 TRBV6-2/TRBV6-3 CASRQDAQPQHF
TRBJ2-2 TRBV20-1 CSAPRGSNTGELFF
TRBJ2-3 TRBV29-1 CSVGYRVVSTDTQYF
TRBJ2-7 TRBV6-5 CASSYSTGPSYEQYF
TRBJ1-2 TRBV7-2 CASSLTGYYGYTF
TRBJ2-1 TRBV7-3 CASSSRGGDNEQFF
TRBJ2-4 TRBV11-2 CASSLNQGAGIQYF
TRBJ1-1 TRBV27 CASSLGSLLGAQNTEAFF
TRBJ2-1 TRBV29-1 CSVGRNNEQFF
TRBJ2-1 TRBV5-1 CASSLVVGSYNEQFF
TRBJ1-6 TRBV4-3 CASSQDGPGSSYNSPLHF
TRBJ1-2 TRBV7-8 CASSLDRGDHGYTF
TRBJ2-2 TRBV20-1 CSATHGRIGAGELFF
TRBJ2-1 TRBV29-1 CSVEVGSSYNEQFF
TRBJ2-4 TRBV11-2 CASSLGGQRTLAKNIQYF
TRBJ1-5 TRBV18 CASSPDRGQPQHF
TRBJ2-7 TRBV7-2 CASSRLAGGSHEQYF
TRBJ2-1 TRBV2 CASSKTSGTYNEQFF
TRBJ1-1 TRBV7-2 CASSLEGQIMNTEAFF
TRBJ2-7 TRBV4-3 CASDSGRAGSYEQYF
TRBJ1-2 TRBV6-2/TRBV6-3 CASTRQGGFYGYTF
TRBJ1-1 TRBV29-1 CSVDQWQGGTEAFF
TRBJ1-2 TRBV15 CATSRNLGYGYTF
TRBJ1-1 TRBV12-3/TRBV12-4 CASSSLRYTEAFF
TRBJ2-7 TRBV24-1 CATSDSGTVRDEQYF
TRBJ2-2 TRBV12-3/TRBV12-4 CASSPRTGGSTGELFF
TRBJ1-2 TRBV7-2 CASSLWGNGYTF
TRBJ2-3 TRBV11-2 CASRLGGDTQYF
TRBJ1-2 TRBV6-1 CASSEMDRGRGYTF
TRBJ2-4 TRBV6-1 CASSNTGSGKNIQYF